The sequence of this T cell receptor beta chain was determined in a study of T cells in Graves' hyperthyroidism and ophthalmopathy. Template material for amplifying TCR beta CDR3 regions consisted of RNA transcripts. TCR CDR3 underwent first-round RT-PCR with the HTBI primer set. TCRdb used MiXCR to reprocess the multiplex PCR reads, holding one entry per CDR3 protein. The sample includes around 580,000 distinct CDR3 sequences, over 15% of them seen just once. This CDR3 region has 15 residues. Germline V gene data show CDR1 as LGHNA and CDR2 as YSLEER. The V and J ends lost 4 bases and 1 base, in that order; junction bases with no gene match: 5.

The sample taken for sequencing was blood. The chain is built from TRBV4-3 and TRBJ2-3, with TRBD2 identical over 7 bases. The clonotype originates from a woman aged 18-29 years with Graves' hyperthyroidism. CDR3 in amino acids: CASSRGGPGTDTQYF. CDR3 in DNA: TGCGCCAGCAGCCGGGGGGGTCCTGGCACAGATACGCAGTATTTT.